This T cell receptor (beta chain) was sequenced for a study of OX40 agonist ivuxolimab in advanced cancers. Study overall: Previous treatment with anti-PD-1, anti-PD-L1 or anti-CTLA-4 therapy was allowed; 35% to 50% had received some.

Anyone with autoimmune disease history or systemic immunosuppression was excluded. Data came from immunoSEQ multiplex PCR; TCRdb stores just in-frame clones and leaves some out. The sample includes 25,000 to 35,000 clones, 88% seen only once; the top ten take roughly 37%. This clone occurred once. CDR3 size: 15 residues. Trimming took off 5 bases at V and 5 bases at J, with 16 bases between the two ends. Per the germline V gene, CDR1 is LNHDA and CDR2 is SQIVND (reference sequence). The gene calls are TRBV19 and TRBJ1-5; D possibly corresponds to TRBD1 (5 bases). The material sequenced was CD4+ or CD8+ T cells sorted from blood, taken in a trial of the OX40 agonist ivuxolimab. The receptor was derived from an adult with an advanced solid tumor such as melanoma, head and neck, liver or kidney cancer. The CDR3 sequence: CASSWTLGRDQPQHF. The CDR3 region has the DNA TGTGCCAGTAGTTGGACACTAGGTAGAGATCAGCCCCAGCATTTT.